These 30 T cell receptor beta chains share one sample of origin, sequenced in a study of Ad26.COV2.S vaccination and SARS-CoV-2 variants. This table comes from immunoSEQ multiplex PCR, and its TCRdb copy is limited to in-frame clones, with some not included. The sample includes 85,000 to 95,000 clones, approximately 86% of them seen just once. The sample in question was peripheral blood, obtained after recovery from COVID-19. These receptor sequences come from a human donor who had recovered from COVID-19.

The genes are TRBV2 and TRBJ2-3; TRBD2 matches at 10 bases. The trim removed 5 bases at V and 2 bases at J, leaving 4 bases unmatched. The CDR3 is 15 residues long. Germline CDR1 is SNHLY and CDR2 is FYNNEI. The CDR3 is CASSSLAGATDTQYF. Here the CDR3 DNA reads TGTGCCAGCAGTAGTCTAGCGGGAGCCACAGATACGCAGTATTTT.

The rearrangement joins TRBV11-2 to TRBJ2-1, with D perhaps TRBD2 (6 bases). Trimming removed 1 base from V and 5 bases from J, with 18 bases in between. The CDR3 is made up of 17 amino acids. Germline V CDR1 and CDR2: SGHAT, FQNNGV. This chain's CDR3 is CASSLVRRLASDNEQFF. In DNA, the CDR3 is TGTGCCAGCAGCTTAGTGCGCCGGCTAGCGAGCGACAATGAGCAGTTCTTC.

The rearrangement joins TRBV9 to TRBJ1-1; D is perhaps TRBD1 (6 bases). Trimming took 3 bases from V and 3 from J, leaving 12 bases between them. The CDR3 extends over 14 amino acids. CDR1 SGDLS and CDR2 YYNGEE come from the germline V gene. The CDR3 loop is CASSARTDHTEAFF. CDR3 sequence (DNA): TGTGCCAGCAGCGCCCGGACAGATCACACTGAAGCTTTCTTT.

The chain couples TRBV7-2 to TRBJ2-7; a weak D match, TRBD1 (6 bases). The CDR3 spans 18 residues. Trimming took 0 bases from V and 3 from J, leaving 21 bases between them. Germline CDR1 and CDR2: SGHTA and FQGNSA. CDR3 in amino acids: CASSLAPQAGVGFYEQYF. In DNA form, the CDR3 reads TGTGCCAGCAGCTTAGCGCCCCAGGCAGGGGTGGGTTTCTACGAGCAGTACTTC.

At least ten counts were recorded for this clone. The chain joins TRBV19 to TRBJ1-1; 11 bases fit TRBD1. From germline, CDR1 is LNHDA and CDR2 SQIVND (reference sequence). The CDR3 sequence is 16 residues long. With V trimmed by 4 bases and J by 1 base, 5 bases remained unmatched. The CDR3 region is CASSTSGTGGNTEAFF. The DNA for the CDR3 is TGTGCCAGTAGTACCTCCGGGACAGGGGGGAACACTGAAGCTTTCTTT.

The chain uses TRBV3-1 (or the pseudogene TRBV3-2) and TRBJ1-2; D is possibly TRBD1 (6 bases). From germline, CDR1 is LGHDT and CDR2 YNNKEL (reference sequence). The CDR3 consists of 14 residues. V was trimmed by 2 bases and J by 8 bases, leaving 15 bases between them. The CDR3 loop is CASSQKGGQSGYTF. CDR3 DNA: TGTGCCAGCAGCCAAAAGGGCGGACAGTCGGGCTACACCTTC.

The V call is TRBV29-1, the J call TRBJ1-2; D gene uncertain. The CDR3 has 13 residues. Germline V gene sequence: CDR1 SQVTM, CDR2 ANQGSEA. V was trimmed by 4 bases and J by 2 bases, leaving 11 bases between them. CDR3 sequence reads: CSVVNMNNYGYTF. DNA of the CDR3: TGCAGCGTTGTAAACATGAACAACTATGGCTACACCTTC.

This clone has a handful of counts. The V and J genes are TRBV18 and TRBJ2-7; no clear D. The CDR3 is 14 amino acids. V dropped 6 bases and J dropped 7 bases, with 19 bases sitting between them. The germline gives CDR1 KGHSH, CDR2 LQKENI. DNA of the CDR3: TGTGCCAGCTCTCCCGCTCGGTCCGCTCGGGAGCAGTACTTC. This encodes CASSPARSAREQYF. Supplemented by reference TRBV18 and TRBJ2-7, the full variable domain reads NAGVMQNPRHLVRRRGQEARLRCSPMKGHSHVYWYRQLPEEGLKFMVYLQKENIIDESGMPKERFSAEFPKEGPSILRIQQVVRGDSAAYFCASSPARSAREQYFGPGTRLTVT.

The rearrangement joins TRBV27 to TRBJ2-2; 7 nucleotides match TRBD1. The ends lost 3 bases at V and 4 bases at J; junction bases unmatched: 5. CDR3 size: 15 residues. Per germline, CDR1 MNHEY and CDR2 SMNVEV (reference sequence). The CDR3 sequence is CASSFSRGSTGELFF. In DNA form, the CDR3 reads TGTGCCAGCAGTTTTTCCAGGGGGTCCACCGGGGAGCTGTTTTTT.

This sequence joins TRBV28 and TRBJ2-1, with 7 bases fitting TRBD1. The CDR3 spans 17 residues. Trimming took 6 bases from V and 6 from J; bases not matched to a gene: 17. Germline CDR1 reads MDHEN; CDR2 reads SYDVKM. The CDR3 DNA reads TGTGCCAGCAGGGTCCGAGGGGGCCCAGGGTCTTGCAATGAGCAGTTCTTC. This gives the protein CASRVRGGPGSCNEQFF.

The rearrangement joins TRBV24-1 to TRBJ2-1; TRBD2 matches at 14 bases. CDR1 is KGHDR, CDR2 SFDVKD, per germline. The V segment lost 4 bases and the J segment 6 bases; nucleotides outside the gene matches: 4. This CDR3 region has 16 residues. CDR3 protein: CATSDPGLAGGNEQFF. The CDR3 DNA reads TGTGCCACCAGTGACCCCGGACTAGCGGGAGGCAATGAGCAGTTCTTC.

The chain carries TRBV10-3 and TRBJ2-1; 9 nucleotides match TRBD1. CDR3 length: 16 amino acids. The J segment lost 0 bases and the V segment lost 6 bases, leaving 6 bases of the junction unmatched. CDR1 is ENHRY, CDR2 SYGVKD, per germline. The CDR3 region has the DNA TGTGCCATCAGGAACGGACAGGGGCCCTCCTACAATGAGCAGTTCTTC. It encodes CAIRNGQGPSYNEQFF.

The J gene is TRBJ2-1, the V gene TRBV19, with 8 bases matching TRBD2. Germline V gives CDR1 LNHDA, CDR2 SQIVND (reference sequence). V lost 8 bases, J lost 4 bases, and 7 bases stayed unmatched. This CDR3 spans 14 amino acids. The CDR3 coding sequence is TGTGCCAGTTCCTCGGGGGGGAAGTACAATGAGCAGTTCTTC. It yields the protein CASSSGGKYNEQFF.

The CDR3 DNA reads TGTGCCAGCAGCGCTTTCCTGGGGACCGGGGAGCTGTTTTTT. This encodes CASSAFLGTGELFF. The J gene is TRBJ2-2, the V gene TRBV5-4; D unclear. The CDR3 is 14 residues long. Germline V CDR1 and CDR2: SGHNT, YYREEE (reference sequence). V shed 4 bases and J shed 5 bases, with 12 bases lying between them.

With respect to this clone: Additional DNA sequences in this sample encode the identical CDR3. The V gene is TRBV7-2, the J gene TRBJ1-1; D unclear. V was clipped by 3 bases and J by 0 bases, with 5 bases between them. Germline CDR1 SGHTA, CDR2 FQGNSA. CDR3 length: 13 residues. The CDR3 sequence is CASSFSVNTEAFF. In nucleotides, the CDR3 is TGTGCCAGCAGCTTTAGCGTGAACACTGAAGCTTTCTTT.

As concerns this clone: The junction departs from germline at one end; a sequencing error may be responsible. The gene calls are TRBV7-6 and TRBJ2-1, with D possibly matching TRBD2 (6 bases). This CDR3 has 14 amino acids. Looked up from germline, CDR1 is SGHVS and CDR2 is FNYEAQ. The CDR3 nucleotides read TGTGCCAGCAGCTTCCGGGACTCCCACAATGAGCAGTTCTTC. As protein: CASSFRDSHNEQFF.

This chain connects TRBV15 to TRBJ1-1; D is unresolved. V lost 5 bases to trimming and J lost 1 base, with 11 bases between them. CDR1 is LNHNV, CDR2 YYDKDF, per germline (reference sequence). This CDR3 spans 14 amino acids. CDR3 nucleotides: TGTGCCACCAGCGCCCGGACGGCGAACACTGAAGCTTTCTTT. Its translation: CATSARTANTEAFF.

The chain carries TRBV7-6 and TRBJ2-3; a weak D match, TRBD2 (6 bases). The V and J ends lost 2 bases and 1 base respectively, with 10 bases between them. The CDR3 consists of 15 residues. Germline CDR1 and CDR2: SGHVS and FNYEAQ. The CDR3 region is CASSLTGAGTDTQYF. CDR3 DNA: TGTGCCAGCAGCTTAACGGGAGCAGGCACAGATACGCAGTATTTT.

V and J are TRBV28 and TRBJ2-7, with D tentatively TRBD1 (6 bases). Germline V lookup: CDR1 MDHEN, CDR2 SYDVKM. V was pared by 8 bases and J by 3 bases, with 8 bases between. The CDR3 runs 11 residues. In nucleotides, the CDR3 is TGTGCCAGCCAACAGGGCTACGAGCAGTACTTC. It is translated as CASQQGYEQYF.

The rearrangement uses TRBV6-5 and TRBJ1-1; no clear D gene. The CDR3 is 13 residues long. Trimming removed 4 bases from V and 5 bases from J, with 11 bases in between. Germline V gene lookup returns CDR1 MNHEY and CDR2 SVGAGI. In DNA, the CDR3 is TGTGCCAGCAGTTCGGCCCCGGGTACTGAAGCTTTCTTT. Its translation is CASSSAPGTEAFF.

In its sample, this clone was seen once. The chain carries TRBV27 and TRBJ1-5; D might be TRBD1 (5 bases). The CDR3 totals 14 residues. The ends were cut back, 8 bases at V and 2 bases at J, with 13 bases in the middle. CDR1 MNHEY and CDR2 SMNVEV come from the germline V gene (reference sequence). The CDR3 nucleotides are TGTGCCAGCGCGCTTCAGGGAGGCAATCAGCCCCAGCATTTT. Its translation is CASALQGGNQPQHF.

The CDR3 sequence is CASSFSGFNEKLFF. The CDR3 DNA is TGTGCCAGCAGTTTCTCGGGTTTCAATGAAAAACTGTTTTTT. The chain has TRBV27 and TRBJ1-4; D is uncertain. CDR3 length equals 14 residues. Per the germline V gene, CDR1 is MNHEY and CDR2 is SMNVEV (reference sequence). Trimming cost V 3 bases and J 5 bases, with 10 bases left between them.

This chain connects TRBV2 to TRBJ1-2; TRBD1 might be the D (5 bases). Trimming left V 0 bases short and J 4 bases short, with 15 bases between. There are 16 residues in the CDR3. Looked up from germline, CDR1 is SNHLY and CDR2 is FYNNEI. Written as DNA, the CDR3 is TGTGCCAGCAGTGAAGCTAGGGGACTGAGCCTCTATGGCTACACCTTC. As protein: CASSEARGLSLYGYTF.

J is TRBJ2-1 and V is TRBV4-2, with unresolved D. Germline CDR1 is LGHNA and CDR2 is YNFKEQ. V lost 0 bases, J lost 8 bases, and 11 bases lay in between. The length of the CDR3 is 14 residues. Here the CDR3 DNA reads TGTGCCAGCAGCCAAGATTGGTCAGTGGATGAGCAGTTCTTC. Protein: CASSQDWSVDEQFF.

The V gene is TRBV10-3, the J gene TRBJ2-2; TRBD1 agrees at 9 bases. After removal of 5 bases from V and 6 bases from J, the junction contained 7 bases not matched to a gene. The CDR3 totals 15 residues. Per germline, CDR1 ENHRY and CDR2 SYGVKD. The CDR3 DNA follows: TGTGCCATCAGTCCCGGGACAGGGAAGGCCGGGGAGCTGTTTTTT. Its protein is CAISPGTGKAGELFF.

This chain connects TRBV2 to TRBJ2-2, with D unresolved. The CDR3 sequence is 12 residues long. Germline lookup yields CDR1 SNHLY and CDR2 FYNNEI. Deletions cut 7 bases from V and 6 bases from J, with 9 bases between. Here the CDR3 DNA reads TGTGCCAGCAAGGTCATACCCGGGGAGCTGTTTTTT. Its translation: CASKVIPGELFF.

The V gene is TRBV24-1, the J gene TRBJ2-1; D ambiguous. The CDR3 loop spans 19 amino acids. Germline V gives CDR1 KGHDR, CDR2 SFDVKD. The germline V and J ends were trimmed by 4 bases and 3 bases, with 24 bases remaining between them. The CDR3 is CATSEPGKAWAKCYNEQFF. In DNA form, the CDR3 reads TGTGCCACCAGTGAACCAGGAAAGGCATGGGCTAAATGCTACAATGAGCAGTTCTTC.

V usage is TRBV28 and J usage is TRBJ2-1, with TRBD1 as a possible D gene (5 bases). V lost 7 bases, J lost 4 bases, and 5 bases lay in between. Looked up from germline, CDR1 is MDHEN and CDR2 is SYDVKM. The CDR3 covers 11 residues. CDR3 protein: CASTGYNEQFF. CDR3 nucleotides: TGTGCCAGCACAGGGTACAATGAGCAGTTCTTC.

CDR3 sequence: CASSTLVKNIQYF. CDR3 nucleotide sequence: TGTGCCAGCAGTACTCTTGTCAAAAACATTCAGTACTTC. The rearrangement links TRBV28 to TRBJ2-4; D not resolved. From germline, CDR1 is MDHEN and CDR2 SYDVKM. The CDR3 totals 13 residues. Trimming pared 5 bases from V and 3 bases from J, leaving 8 bases between.

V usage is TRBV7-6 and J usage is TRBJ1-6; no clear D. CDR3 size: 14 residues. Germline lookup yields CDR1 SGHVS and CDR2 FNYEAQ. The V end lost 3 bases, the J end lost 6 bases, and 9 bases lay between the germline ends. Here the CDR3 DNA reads TGTGCCAGCAGCTTCCGGGAAGTTAATTCACCCCTCCACTTT. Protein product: CASSFREVNSPLHF. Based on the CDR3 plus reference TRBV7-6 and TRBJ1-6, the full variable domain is GAGVSQSPRYKVTKRGQDVALRCDPISGHVSLYWYRQALGQGPEFLTYFNYEAQQDKSGLPNDRFSAERPEGSISTLTIQRTEQRDSAMYRCASSFREVNSPLHFGNGTRLTVT.